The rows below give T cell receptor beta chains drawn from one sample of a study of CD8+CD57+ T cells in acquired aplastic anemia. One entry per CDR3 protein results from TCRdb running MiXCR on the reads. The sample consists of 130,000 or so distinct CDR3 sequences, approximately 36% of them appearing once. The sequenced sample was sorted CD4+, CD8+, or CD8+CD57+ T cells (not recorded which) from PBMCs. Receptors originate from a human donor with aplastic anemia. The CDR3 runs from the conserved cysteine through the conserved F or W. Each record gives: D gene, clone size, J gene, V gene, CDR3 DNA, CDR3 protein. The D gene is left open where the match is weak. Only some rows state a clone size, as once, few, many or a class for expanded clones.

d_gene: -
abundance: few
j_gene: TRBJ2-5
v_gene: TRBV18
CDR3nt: TGTGCCAGCTCACCACCGGAAGGGAGAGAGACCCAGTACTTC
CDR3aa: CASSPPEGRETQYF

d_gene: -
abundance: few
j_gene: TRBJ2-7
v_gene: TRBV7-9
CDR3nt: TGTGCCAGCAGCTCTGTAGCCTACGAGCAGTACTTC
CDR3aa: CASSSVAYEQYF

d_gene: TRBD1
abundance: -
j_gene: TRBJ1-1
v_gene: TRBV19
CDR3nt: TGTGCCAGTAGTACGACAGGGAGCCCTGAAGCTTTCTTT
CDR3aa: CASSTTGSPEAFF

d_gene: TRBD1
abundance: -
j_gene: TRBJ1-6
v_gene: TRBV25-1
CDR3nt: TGTGCCAGCAGTGCGGGACAGGAAAGGAATTCACCCCTCCACTTT
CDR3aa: CASSAGQERNSPLHF

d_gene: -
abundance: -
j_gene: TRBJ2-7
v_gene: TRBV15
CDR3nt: TGTGCCACCAGCAGAGAACAAATTAGCAATCAGCCCCAGCAGTACTTC
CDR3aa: CATSREQISNQPQQYF

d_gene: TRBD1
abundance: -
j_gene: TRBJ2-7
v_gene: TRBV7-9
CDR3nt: TGTGCCAGCAGCCCCACCAGGGCAGGGGGCTACGAGCAGTACTTC
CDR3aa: CASSPTRAGGYEQYF

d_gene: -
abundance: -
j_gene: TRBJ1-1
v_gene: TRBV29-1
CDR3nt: TGCAGCGTTGAAGAGGTCAGAGACACTGAAGCTTTCTTT
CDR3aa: CSVEEVRDTEAFF

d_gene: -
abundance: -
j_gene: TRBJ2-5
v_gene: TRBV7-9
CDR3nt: TGTGCCAGCAGCTCCAGTGGGACCCAGTACTTC
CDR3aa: CASSSSGTQYF

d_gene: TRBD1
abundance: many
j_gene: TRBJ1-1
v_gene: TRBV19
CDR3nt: TGTGCCAGTAGGGAAACAGGGGACCATTGGAACACTGAAGCTTTCTTT
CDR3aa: CASRETGDHWNTEAFF

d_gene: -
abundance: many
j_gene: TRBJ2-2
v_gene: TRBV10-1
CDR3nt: TGCGCCACCCGGTCCGGGGGAACCGGGGAGCTGTTTTTT
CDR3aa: CATRSGGTGELFF

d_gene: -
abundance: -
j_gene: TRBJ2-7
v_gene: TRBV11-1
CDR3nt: TGTGCCAGCAGCTGGCAGCAGGGGTTGGACGTATACGAGCAGTACTTC
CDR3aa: CASSWQQGLDVYEQYF

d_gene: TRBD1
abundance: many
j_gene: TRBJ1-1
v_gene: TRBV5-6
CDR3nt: TGTGCCAGCAGCTTGACACAGGGGGCGGCTTTCTTT
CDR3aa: CASSLTQGAAFF

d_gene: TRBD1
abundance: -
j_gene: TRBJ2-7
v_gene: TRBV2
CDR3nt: TGTGCCAGCAGCCCTTCTTCCGGGACAGGGAGCTACAAGCAGTACTTC
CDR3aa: CASSPSSGTGSYKQYF

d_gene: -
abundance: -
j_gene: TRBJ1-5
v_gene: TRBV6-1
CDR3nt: TGTGCCAGCAGTGTCGAGGCTCGGGGCAGTCAGCCCCAGCATTTT
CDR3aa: CASSVEARGSQPQHF

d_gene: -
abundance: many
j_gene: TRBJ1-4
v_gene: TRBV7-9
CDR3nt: TGTGCCAGCAGCTTTCGGGGGACTAATGAAAAACTGTTTTTT
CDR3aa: CASSFRGTNEKLFF

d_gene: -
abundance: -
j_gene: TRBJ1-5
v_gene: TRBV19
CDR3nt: TGTGCCAGTAGTATTAGTCAGCCCCAGCATTTT
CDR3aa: CASSISQPQHF

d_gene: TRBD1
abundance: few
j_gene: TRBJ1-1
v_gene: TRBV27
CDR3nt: TGTGCCAGCAGCATCACGGACAGGTTCATGAACACTGAAGCTTTCTTT
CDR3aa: CASSITDRFMNTEAFF

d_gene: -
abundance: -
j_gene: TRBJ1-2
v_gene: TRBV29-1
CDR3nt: TGCAGCGTTGAGGAGCGACAGGACAGTGGCTACACCTTC
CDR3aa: CSVEERQDSGYTF

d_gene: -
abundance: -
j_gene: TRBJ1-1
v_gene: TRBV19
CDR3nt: TGTGCCGGTAGTATTGGTAAATTCGAAGCTTTCTTT
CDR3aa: CAGSIGKFEAFF

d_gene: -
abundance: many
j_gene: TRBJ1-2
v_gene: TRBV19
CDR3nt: TGTGCCAGTAGTACCTCGCGGTCGGGTCCAAACTATGGCTACACCTTC
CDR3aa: CASSTSRSGPNYGYTF

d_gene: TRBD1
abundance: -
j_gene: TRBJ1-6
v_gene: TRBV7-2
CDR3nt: TGTGCCAGCGGACAGGGGGGCGGTTCACCCCTCCACTTT
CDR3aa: CASGQGGGSPLHF

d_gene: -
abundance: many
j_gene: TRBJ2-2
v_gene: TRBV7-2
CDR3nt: TGTGCCAGCAGCTCCCCTCGACAGACCACCGGGGAGCTGTTTTTT
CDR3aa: CASSSPRQTTGELFF

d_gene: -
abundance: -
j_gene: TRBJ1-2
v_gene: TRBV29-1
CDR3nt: TGCAGCGTTGCAGGGGATGGCTACACCTTC
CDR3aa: CSVAGDGYTF

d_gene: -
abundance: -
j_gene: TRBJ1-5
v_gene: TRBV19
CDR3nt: TGTGCCAGTAGTATCAGATTTCGAGGCAATCAGCCCCAGCATTTT
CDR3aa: CASSIRFRGNQPQHF

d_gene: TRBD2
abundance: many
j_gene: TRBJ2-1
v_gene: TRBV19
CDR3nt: TGTGCCAGTAGTATGGGTAGCGGGGCCTCCTACAGTGAGCAGTTCTTC
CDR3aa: CASSMGSGASYSEQFF

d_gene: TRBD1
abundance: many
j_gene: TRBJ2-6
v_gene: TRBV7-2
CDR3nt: TGTGCCAGCAGCCACACCGGGACAGCTAACTCTGGGGCCAACGTCCTGACTTTC
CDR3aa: CASSHTGTANSGANVLTF

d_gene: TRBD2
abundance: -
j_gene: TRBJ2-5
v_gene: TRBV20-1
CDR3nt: TGCAGTGCTAGAGGACTAGCGGGCGCGCGCCAAGAGACCCAGTACTTC
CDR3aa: CSARGLAGARQETQYF

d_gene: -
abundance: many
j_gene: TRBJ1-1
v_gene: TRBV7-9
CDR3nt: TGTGCCAGCAGTCAAGAGCTGAACACTGAAGCTTTCTTT
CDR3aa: CASSQELNTEAFF

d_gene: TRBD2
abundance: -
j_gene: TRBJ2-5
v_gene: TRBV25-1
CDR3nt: TGTGCCAGCAGTCGAGGCGGCGGGGGGGCCGGGGAGACCCAGTACTTC
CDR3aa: CASSRGGGGAGETQYF

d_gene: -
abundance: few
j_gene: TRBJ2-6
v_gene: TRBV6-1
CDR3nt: TGTGCCAGCAGTGAAATGACGGGCAGCTACTCTGGGGCCAACGTCCTGACTTTC
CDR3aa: CASSEMTGSYSGANVLTF

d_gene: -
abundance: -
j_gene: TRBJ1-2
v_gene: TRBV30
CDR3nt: TGTGCCTGGAGTGTACTAGAGAGGGGTCTGAACCTGTACACCTTC
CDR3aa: CAWSVLERGLNLYTF

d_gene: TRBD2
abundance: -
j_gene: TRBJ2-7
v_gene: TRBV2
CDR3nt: TGTGCCAGCACGGGACTAGCTATGAACGAGCAGTACTTC
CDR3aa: CASTGLAMNEQYF

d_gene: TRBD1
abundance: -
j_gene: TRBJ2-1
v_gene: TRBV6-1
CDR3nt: TGTGCCAGCAGGACCAGGGGGAATTACAATGAGCAGTTCTTC
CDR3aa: CASRTRGNYNEQFF

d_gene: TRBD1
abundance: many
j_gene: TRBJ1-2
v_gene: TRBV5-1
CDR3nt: TGCGCCAGCAGCACGACATCAAGACAGGGGTATGGCTACACCTTC
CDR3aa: CASSTTSRQGYGYTF

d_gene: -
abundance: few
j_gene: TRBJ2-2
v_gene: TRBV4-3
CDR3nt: TGCGCCAGCAGGGGAGAACTCAACACCGGGGAGCTGTTTTTT
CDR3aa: CASRGELNTGELFF

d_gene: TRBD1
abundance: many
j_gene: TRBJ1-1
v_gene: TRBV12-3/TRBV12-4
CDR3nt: TGTGCCAGCCGAGGAGGGGGCGGGAACACTGAAGCTTTCTTT
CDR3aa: CASRGGGGNTEAFF

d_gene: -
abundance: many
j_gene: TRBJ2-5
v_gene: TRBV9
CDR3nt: TGTGCCAGCAGCCCGACAAATTTAGAGACCCAGTACTTC
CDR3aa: CASSPTNLETQYF

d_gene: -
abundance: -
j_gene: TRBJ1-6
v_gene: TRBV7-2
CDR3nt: TGTGCCAGCAGCTTGAGAGTGGATTCACCCCTCCACTTT
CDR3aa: CASSLRVDSPLHF

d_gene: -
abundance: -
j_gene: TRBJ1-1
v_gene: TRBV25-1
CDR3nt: TGTGCCAGCAGCAATCGGGCCCAATCGACTGAAGCTTTCTTT
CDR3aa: CASSNRAQSTEAFF

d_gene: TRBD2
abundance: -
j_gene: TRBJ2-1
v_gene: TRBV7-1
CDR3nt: TGTGCCAGCAGCTCACCTAGCGGGGGGGCCTACAATGAGCAGTTCTTC
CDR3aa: CASSSPSGGAYNEQFF

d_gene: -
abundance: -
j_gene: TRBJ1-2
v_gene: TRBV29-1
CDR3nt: TGCAGCGTTGGGGCCAGGGACTATGGCTACACCTTC
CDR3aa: CSVGARDYGYTF

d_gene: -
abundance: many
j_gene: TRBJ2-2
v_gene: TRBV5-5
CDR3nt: TGTGCCAGCAGCTTGGTCCTTGGCGGGGAGCTGTTTTTT
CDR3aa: CASSLVLGGELFF

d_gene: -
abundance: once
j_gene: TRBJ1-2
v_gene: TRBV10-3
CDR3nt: TGTGCCATCAGCACGACGGAGACTATTAACTATGGCTACACCTTC
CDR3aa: CAISTTETINYGYTF

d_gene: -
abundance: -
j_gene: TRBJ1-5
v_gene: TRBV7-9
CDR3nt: TGTGCCAGCAGCTTGCAGTACAATCAGCCCCAGCATTTT
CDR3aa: CASSLQYNQPQHF

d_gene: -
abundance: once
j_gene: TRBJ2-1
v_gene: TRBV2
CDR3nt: TGTGCCAGCAGTGAGGACTATCAATACAATGAGCAGTTCTTC
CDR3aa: CASSEDYQYNEQFF

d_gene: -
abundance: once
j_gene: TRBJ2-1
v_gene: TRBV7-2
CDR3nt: TGTGCCAGCAGTTCCCCATCGGGTCATGAGCAGTTCTTC
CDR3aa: CASSSPSGHEQFF

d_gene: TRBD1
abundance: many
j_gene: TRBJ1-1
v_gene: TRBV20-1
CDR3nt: TGCAGTGCTAGAGTAAGGGGGCGGGGGAACACTGAAGCTTTCTTT
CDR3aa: CSARVRGRGNTEAFF

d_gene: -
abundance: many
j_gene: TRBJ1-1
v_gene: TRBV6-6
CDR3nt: TGTGCCAGCAGTTTCAGAAGGAACACTGAAGCTTTCTTT
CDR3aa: CASSFRRNTEAFF

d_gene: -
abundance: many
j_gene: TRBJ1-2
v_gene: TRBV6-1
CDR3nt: TGTGCCAGCGGACTCGACACCGGGTTTGGCGGCTACACCTTC
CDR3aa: CASGLDTGFGGYTF

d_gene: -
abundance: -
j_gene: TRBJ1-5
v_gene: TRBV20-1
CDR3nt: TGCAGTGCTAGAGATCCCAGTGAAGGGAATCAGCCCCAGCATTTT
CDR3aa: CSARDPSEGNQPQHF

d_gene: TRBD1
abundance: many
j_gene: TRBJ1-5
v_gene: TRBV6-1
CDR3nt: TGTGCCAGCAGTGCATACAGGGGAATACCCAATCAGCCCCAGCATTTT
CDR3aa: CASSAYRGIPNQPQHF

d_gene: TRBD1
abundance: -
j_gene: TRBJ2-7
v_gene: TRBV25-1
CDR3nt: TGTGCCAGCAGTGATTCCGGGACAGGGGTCTACGAGCAGTACTTC
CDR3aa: CASSDSGTGVYEQYF